This T cell receptor beta chain was profiled in a study of cytomegalovirus exposure and HLA in healthy donors. The CDR3 has 15 amino acids. Germline CDR1 and CDR2: SNHLY and FYNNEI. V lost 2 bases to trimming and J lost 2 bases, with 10 bases between them. Primers: 60 Vbeta forward and 13 Jbeta reverse. Measured with immunoSEQ multiplex PCR; TCRdb has only the in-frame clones, and not every one. Of 150,000 or so clones listed, over 60% are singletons. Sample: PBMCs. The receptor comes from a woman aged 18-35 years in good health and CMV-seronegative. This chain links TRBV2 with TRBJ1-5; a possible D gene is TRBD1 (6 bases). The CDR3 coding sequence is TGTGCCAGCAGTGAAATAGGGGGGGGCAATCAGCCCCAGCATTTT. This codes for CASSEIGGGNQPQHF.